A selection of T cell receptor beta chains follows, all from one sample in a study of shared clonotypes between healthy human individuals. Method: immunoSEQ multiplex PCR; TCRdb's copy keeps in-frame clones and lacks some. Among over a million clones listed, roughly 96% were seen once. Sequencing was done on a sample of naive CD4+ T cells sorted from blood. Source of these receptors: a man aged 25-40 years in good health. The CDR3 runs from the conserved cysteine through the conserved F or W. The order of the fields is V gene, J gene, D gene, clone size, CDR3 DNA, CDR3 protein. D genes are given only for firm matches. Rows give clone size only sometimes, using once, few, many, or a class for an expanded clone.

V: TRBV19
J: TRBJ1-2
D: .
size: .
DNA: TGTGCCAGTAGTAGGACGGTGCATGGCTACACCTTC
CDR3: CASSRTVHGYTF

V: TRBV27
J: TRBJ2-1
D: .
size: .
DNA: TGTGCCAGCGGCTTTACGGGAAGATACAATGAGCAGTTCTTC
CDR3: CASGFTGRYNEQFF

V: TRBV4-1
J: TRBJ1-1
D: .
size: .
DNA: TGCGCCAGCAGCCTCAGGGGACTCAATAGGACATATATGAACACTGAAGCTTTCTTT
CDR3: CASSLRGLNRTYMNTEAFF

V: TRBV11-2
J: TRBJ1-5
D: .
size: .
DNA: TGTGCCAGCAGCTCCGAGGTGCACCAGCCCCAGCATTTT
CDR3: CASSSEVHQPQHF

V: TRBV11-2
J: TRBJ2-5
D: .
size: .
DNA: TGTGCCAGCAGATCCATAAAGCAAGAGACCCAGTACTTC
CDR3: CASRSIKQETQYF

V: TRBV27
J: TRBJ2-1
D: TRBD2
size: few
DNA: TGTGCCAGCAGTTCCCCTAGCGGGCCAACTACCTACAATGAGCAGTTCTTC
CDR3: CASSSPSGPTTYNEQFF

V: TRBV6-1
J: TRBJ1-4
D: TRBD1
size: .
DNA: TGTGCCAGTTCTAGGACAGGGTGGGGAGAAAAACTGTTTTTT
CDR3: CASSRTGWGEKLFF

V: TRBV28
J: TRBJ2-3
D: .
size: .
DNA: TGTGCCAGTCGTGGTAGCACAGATACGCAGTATTTT
CDR3: CASRGSTDTQYF

V: TRBV28
J: TRBJ1-2
D: .
size: .
DNA: TGTGCCAGCAGTTTACCAGGGTTCGGTGGCTACACCTTC
CDR3: CASSLPGFGGYTF

V: TRBV14
J: TRBJ2-5
D: .
size: .
DNA: TGTGCCAGCAGCCCACGGTGGCTACAAGAGACCCAGTACTTC
CDR3: CASSPRWLQETQYF

V: TRBV5-1
J: TRBJ2-2
D: .
size: once
DNA: TGCGCCAGCAGCCGGACCTCGAACACCGGGGAGCTGTTTTTT
CDR3: CASSRTSNTGELFF

V: TRBV7-2
J: TRBJ2-3
D: .
size: .
DNA: TGTGCCAGCAGCCCCGGAACCTCGGTCTTTTCAGATACGCAGTATTTT
CDR3: CASSPGTSVFSDTQYF

V: TRBV11-2
J: TRBJ2-1
D: .
size: .
DNA: TGTGCCAGCAGTGCCGTGGAGCAGTTCTTC
CDR3: CASSAVEQFF

V: TRBV5-4
J: TRBJ1-2
D: .
size: once
DNA: TGTGCCAGCAGCCGTCTGTCTAATGGCTACACCTTC
CDR3: CASSRLSNGYTF

V: TRBV18
J: TRBJ2-1
D: TRBD2
size: .
DNA: TGTGCCAGCACCGCGCTTGGCCTAGGACTAGCGGCCAATGAGCAGTTCTTC
CDR3: CASTALGLGLAANEQFF

V: TRBV6-1
J: TRBJ1-2
D: .
size: .
DNA: TGTGCCAGCAGCCTATCTGTGGCTAACTATGGCTACACCTTC
CDR3: CASSLSVANYGYTF

V: TRBV6-1
J: TRBJ1-2
D: TRBD1
size: .
DNA: TGTGCCAGCAGACAGGGGATTGTGATTTATGGCTACACCTTC
CDR3: CASRQGIVIYGYTF

V: TRBV19
J: TRBJ2-7
D: .
size: .
DNA: TGTGCCAGTAGTCCGGGTCACTCCTACGAGCAGTACTTC
CDR3: CASSPGHSYEQYF

V: TRBV28
J: TRBJ1-1
D: .
size: once
DNA: TGTGCCAGCAGTTTTTGGGGGGCCAAGAACACTGAAGCTTTCTTT
CDR3: CASSFWGAKNTEAFF

V: TRBV14
J: TRBJ2-5
D: .
size: .
DNA: TGTGCCAGCAGCAGACTAGTCGTACAAGAGACCCAGTACTTC
CDR3: CASSRLVVQETQYF

V: TRBV9
J: TRBJ2-3
D: TRBD2
size: .
DNA: TGTGCCAGCAGCGAGAGCGGGAGGGCCTCAGATACGCAGTATTTT
CDR3: CASSESGRASDTQYF

V: TRBV6-5
J: TRBJ2-1
D: .
size: once
DNA: TGTGCCAGCAGTTACTCGAGGGGAACTGGGCAGTTCTTC
CDR3: CASSYSRGTGQFF

V: TRBV28
J: TRBJ2-7
D: .
size: .
DNA: TGTGCGGTGGCTTACGAGCAGTACTTC
CDR3: CAVAYEQYF

V: TRBV7-2
J: TRBJ2-7
D: .
size: .
DNA: TGTGCCAGCAGCGGTCAGGGCGGTCCCTACGAGCAGTACTTC
CDR3: CASSGQGGPYEQYF

V: TRBV13
J: TRBJ2-7
D: .
size: .
DNA: TGTGCCAGCAGCTTAAGACTAGTTTACGAGCAGTACTTC
CDR3: CASSLRLVYEQYF

V: TRBV28
J: TRBJ2-7
D: TRBD1
size: .
DNA: TGTGCCAGCAGCCCGACAGGGTCCTCCTACGAGCAGTACTTC
CDR3: CASSPTGSSYEQYF

V: TRBV10-3
J: TRBJ2-7
D: .
size: .
DNA: TGTGCCATCAGACAGGGCTACGAGCAGTACTTC
CDR3: CAIRQGYEQYF

V: TRBV6-1
J: TRBJ1-1
D: .
size: .
DNA: TGTGCCAGCAGTCCTACAGTGAACACTGAAGCTTTCTTT
CDR3: CASSPTVNTEAFF

V: TRBV27
J: TRBJ2-5
D: .
size: .
DNA: TGTGCCAGCAGTGTTCATGGGACACCTAGCGAGACCCAGTACTTC
CDR3: CASSVHGTPSETQYF

V: TRBV28
J: TRBJ2-7
D: TRBD2
size: .
DNA: TGTGCCAGCACCCTTTTCTCCGGGACTAGCGTCTCCGAGCAGTACTTC
CDR3: CASTLFSGTSVSEQYF